The 15 T cell receptor beta chains given below trace back to one sample, sequenced in a study of OX40 agonist ivuxolimab in advanced cancers. Here immunoSEQ multiplex PCR was the method, and the copy in TCRdb shows in-frame clones only, minus some. The sample consists of some 46,000 clones, around 90% of them appearing once. The sequencing used CD4+ or CD8+ T cells sorted from blood, collected in a trial of the OX40 agonist ivuxolimab. The receptors derive from an adult with an advanced solid tumor such as melanoma, head and neck, liver or kidney cancer.

V usage is TRBV13 and J usage is TRBJ1-1; no reliable D call. Germline assignment: CDR1 PRHDT and CDR2 FYEKMQ (reference sequence). This CDR3 region has 13 residues. Between the trimmed V and J ends, which lost 2 bases and 3 bases, there was a span of 7 bases. CDR3 DNA sequence: TGTGCCAGCAGCTTATATTTGGACACTGAAGCTTTCTTT. It specifies CASSLYLDTEAFF.

J is TRBJ1-6 and V is TRBV6-1; no reliable D call. This CDR3 region has 14 residues. From germline, CDR1 is MNHNS and CDR2 SASEGT. Trimming pared 0 bases from V and 8 bases from J, leaving 8 bases between. CDR3 amino acids: CASSEAGRDSPLHF. In DNA, the CDR3 is TGTGCCAGCAGTGAAGCGGGCCGGGATTCACCCCTCCACTTT.

This chain uses TRBV27 with TRBJ2-7; no clear D gene. This CDR3 spans 16 amino acids. The germline V gene encodes CDR1 MNHEY and CDR2 SMNVEV (reference sequence). V lost 2 bases to trimming and J lost 0 bases, with 14 bases between them. The CDR3: CASSLEPPPTSYEQYF. As DNA, the CDR3 is TGTGCCAGCAGTTTAGAGCCCCCCCCGACCTCCTACGAGCAGTACTTC.

The V and J genes are TRBV13 and TRBJ1-1, with D uncertain. This CDR3 is 17 amino acids long. Germline CDR1 is PRHDT and CDR2 is FYEKMQ (reference sequence). Between the trimmed V and J ends, which lost 5 bases and 1 base, there was a span of 20 bases. The CDR3 sequence: CASSEGEGLRTNTEAFF. DNA for the CDR3: TGTGCCAGCAGCGAAGGTGAGGGTCTAAGGACGAACACTGAAGCTTTCTTT. The whole variable domain, remainder taken from reference TRBV13 and TRBJ1-1, is AAGVIQSPRHLIKEKRETATLKCYPIPRHDTVYWYQQGPGQDPQFLISFYEKMQSDKGSIPDRFSAQQFSDYHSELNMSSLELGDSALYFCASSEGEGLRTNTEAFFGQGTRLTVV.

The sample holds one count of this clone. DNA of the CDR3: TGCGCCAGCAGCCAAGGGATCGGGGGCGCAGCCGGGGACGAGCAGTACTTC. This translates into CASSQGIGGAAGDEQYF. The V gene is TRBV4-3, the J gene TRBJ2-5; D might be TRBD1 or TRBD2, each matching 6 bases. TRBJ2-7 matches the DNA end more closely, so the J call is doubtful. The CDR3 length is 17 residues. Germline-derived CDR1 and CDR2 are LGHNA and YSLEER.

The chain links TRBV11-3 to TRBJ2-7; D perhaps matches TRBD1 (6 bases). The V end was cut by 10 bases, the J end by 2 bases, with 15 bases between. This CDR3 is 13 amino acids long. CDR1 and CDR2 from the germline V gene are SGHNT and YENEEA. CDR3 coding DNA: TGTGCCATCGAGGGGGAAACCCCCTACGAGCAGTACTTC. It encodes CAIEGETPYEQYF.

This chain uses TRBV6-5 with TRBJ1-1, with unresolved D. Trimming shortened V by 10 bases and J by 0 bases, and 9 bases separated the two germline ends. In germline, CDR1 is MNHEY, CDR2 SVGAGI. The CDR3 has 12 amino acids. The CDR3 spells CATKVMNTEAFF. The CDR3, as DNA: TGTGCCACCAAAGTAATGAACACTGAAGCTTTCTTT.

The chain combines TRBV28 with TRBJ2-3, with TRBD1 matching 10 bases. The J segment lost 4 bases and the V segment lost 4 bases, leaving 11 bases of the junction unmatched. This CDR3 has 17 residues. Per the germline V gene, CDR1 is MDHEN and CDR2 is SYDVKM. CDR3 sequence reads: CASSSRRRDRGPDTQYF. In DNA form, the CDR3 reads TGTGCCAGCAGTTCCCGTCGCCGGGACAGGGGACCAGATACGCAGTATTTT.

The chain links TRBV11-2 to TRBJ2-1; D unresolved. The V gene's germline CDR1 is SGHAT and CDR2 FQNNGV. V was cut by 3 bases and J by 0 bases, with 9 bases left in between. The CDR3 totals 15 residues. The CDR3 DNA reads as TGTGCCAGCAGCTTTACAGCGAGCTCCTACAATGAGCAGTTCTTC. It specifies CASSFTASSYNEQFF.

The chain links TRBV4-3 to TRBJ2-1, with D possibly being TRBD2 (6 bases). The CDR3 is 16 residues long. In germline, CDR1 is LGHNA, CDR2 YSLEER. V gave up 0 bases and J gave up 1 base, with 10 bases separating them. In DNA form, the CDR3 reads TGCGCCAGCAGCCAAGATGGGGACTCGTCCTACAATGAGCAGTTCTTC. It codes for CASSQDGDSSYNEQFF.

This clone showed up just once. The rearrangement links TRBV27 to TRBJ1-2; 7 bases are a match to TRBD1. V dropped 3 bases and J dropped 3; count of bases not matched to a gene: 10. Per germline, CDR1 MNHEY and CDR2 SMNVEV (reference sequence). The CDR3 covers 16 residues. The CDR3 sequence is CASSFCPLQGYYGYTF. The CDR3 coding sequence is TGTGCCAGCAGTTTTTGTCCCCTACAGGGGTACTATGGCTACACCTTC.

V is TRBV29-1 and J is TRBJ2-3; perhaps D is TRBD1 or TRBD2 (6 bases each). CDR3 length: 14 amino acids. V dropped 8 bases and J dropped 4 bases, with 19 bases sitting between them. Germline values: CDR1 SQVTM, CDR2 ANQGSEA. The CDR3 loop reads CSIVGAQRADTQYF. CDR3 sequence (DNA): TGCAGCATTGTGGGGGCACAGCGGGCAGATACGCAGTATTTT.

J is TRBJ1-1 and V is TRBV12-5; 7 bases fit TRBD1. Germline V gene sequence: CDR1 LGHNT, CDR2 FRNRAP. V lost 10 bases and J lost 1; bases outside the gene matches: 15. CDR3 size: 16 residues. The chain's CDR3 is CATNLPPGTANTEAFF. CDR3 in DNA: TGTGCTACAAACCTCCCCCCCGGGACAGCGAACACTGAAGCTTTCTTT.

The chain joins TRBV29-1 to TRBJ2-5; a weak D match, TRBD2 (5 bases). V was pared by 3 bases and J by 2 bases, with 13 bases between. Germline V gives CDR1 SQVTM, CDR2 ANQGSEA. This CDR3 is built from 14 residues. CDR3 amino acids: CSVEGRQKQETQYF. The CDR3 DNA is TGCAGCGTTGAGGGGAGACAAAAACAAGAGACCCAGTACTTC.

The gene calls are TRBV6-5 and TRBJ1-2; TRBD1 aligns across 7 bases. CDR3 length: 15 amino acids. CDR1 MNHEY and CDR2 SVGAGI come from the germline V gene. Trimming removed 4 bases from V and 4 bases from J; junction bases left unmatched: 9. The CDR3 DNA reads as TGTGCCAGCAGTTTAACGACAGGGCTGAGCTATGGCTACACCTTC. Its translation is CASSLTTGLSYGYTF.